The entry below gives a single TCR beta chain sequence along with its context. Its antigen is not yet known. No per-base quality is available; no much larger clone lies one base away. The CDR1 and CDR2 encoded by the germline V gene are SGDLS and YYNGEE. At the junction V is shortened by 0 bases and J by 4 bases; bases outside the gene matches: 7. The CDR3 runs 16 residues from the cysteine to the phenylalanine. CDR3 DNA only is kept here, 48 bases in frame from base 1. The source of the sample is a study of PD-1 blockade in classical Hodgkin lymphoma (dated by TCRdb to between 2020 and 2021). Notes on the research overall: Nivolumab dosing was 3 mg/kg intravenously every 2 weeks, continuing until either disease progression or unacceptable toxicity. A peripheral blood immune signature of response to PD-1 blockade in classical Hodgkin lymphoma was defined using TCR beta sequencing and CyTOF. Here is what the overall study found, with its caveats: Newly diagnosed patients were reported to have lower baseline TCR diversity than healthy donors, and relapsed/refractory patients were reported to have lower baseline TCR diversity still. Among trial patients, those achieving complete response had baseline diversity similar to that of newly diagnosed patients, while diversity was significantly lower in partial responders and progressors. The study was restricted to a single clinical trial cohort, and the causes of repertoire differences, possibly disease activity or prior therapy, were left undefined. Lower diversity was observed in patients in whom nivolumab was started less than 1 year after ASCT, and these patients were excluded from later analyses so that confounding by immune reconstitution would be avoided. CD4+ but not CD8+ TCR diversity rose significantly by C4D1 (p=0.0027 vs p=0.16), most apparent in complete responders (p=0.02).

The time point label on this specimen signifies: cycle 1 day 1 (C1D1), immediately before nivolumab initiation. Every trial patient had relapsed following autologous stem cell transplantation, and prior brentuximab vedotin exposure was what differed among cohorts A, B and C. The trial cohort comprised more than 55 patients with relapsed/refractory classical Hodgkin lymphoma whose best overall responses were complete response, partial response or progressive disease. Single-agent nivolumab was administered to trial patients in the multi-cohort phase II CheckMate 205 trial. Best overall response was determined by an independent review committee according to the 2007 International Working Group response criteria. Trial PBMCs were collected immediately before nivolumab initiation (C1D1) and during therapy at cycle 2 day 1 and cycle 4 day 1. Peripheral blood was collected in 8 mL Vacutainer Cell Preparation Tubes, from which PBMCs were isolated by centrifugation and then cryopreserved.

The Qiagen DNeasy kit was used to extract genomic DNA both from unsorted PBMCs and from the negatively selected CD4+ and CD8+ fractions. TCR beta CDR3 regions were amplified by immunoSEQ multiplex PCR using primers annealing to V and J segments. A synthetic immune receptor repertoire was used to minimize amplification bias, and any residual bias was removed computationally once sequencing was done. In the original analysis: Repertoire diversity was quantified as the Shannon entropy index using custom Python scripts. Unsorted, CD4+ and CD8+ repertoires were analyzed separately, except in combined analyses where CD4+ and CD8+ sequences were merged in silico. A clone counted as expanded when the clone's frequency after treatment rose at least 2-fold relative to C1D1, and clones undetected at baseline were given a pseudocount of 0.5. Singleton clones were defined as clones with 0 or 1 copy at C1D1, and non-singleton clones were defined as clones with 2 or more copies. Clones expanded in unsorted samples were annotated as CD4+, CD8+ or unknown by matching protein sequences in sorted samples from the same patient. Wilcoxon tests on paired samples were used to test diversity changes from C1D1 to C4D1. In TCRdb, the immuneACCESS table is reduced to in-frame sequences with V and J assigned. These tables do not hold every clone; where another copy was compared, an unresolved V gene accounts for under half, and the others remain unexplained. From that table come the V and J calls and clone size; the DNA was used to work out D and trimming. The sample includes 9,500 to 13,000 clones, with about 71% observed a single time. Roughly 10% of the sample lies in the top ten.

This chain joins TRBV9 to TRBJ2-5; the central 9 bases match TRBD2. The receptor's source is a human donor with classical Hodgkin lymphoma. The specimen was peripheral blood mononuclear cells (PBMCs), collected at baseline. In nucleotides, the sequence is TGTGCCAGCAGCGTAGTGGGGGGACTAGCATTAGAGACCCAGTACTTC. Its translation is CASSVVGGLALETQYF.